These T cell receptor beta chains were read from a single sample in a study of blood T cell repertoires in COVID-19. Measured with immunoSEQ multiplex PCR; TCRdb has only the in-frame clones, and not every one. The sample carries roughly 150,000 clones, around 81% recorded once. Material for sequencing was PBMCs or T cells enriched from blood (not recorded which). The receptors derive from a woman between 40 and 55 years old who had recovered from COVID-19. Both conserved end residues are part of each CDR3. Each record gives: clone size, V gene, J gene, D gene, CDR3 DNA, CDR3 protein. D genes are given only for firm matches. Not all rows give a size; the values are once, few, many and, for expanded clones, a class.

>NA|TRBV4-1|TRBJ1-2|NA
TGCGCCAGCAGCCGGTCTAGACAGGATGGCTACACCTTC
CASSRSRQDGYTF
>NA|TRBV30|TRBJ2-7|TRBD1
TGTGCCTGCTTCCGGGACAGCACCTACGAGCAGTACTTC
CACFRDSTYEQYF
>NA|TRBV14|TRBJ2-7|TRBD2
TGTGCCAGCGGGCGGGAGAGCGAGCAGTACTTC
CASGRESEQYF
>NA|TRBV5-1|TRBJ2-2|NA
TGCGCCAGCAGCCCCGGAGGATCGAACACCGGGGAGCTGTTTTTT
CASSPGGSNTGELFF
>NA|TRBV21-1|TRBJ2-7|NA
TGTGCCAGCAGCAAAACCCGCACGGGGGGTGCCTACGAGCAGTACTTC
CASSKTRTGGAYEQYF
>few|TRBV9|TRBJ1-2|NA
TGTGCCAGCAGCACCAGGGATTGGGGTAGTGGCTACACCTTC
CASSTRDWGSGYTF
>few|TRBV28|TRBJ1-4|NA
TGTGCCAGCCAGAAAAGGACGGGATATGAAAAACTGTTTTTT
CASQKRTGYEKLFF
>NA|TRBV5-4|TRBJ1-3|TRBD1
TGTGCCAGCAGCTTGCGTGACAGGGAAGGTGGAAACACCATATATTTT
CASSLRDREGGNTIYF
>NA|TRBV12-3/TRBV12-4|TRBJ1-6|NA
TGTGCCAGCACCTTAAATAATTCACCCCTCCACTTT
CASTLNNSPLHF
>NA|TRBV9|TRBJ2-3|TRBD2
TGTGCCAGCAGCGTAGGGGCGGGAGGGGCAGATACGCAGTATTTT
CASSVGAGGADTQYF
>NA|TRBV2|TRBJ1-2|NA
TGTGCCAGCTCTCTTAAGGGCAGGGGCTATGGCTACACCTTC
CASSLKGRGYGYTF
>NA|TRBV20-1|TRBJ2-1|TRBD1
TGCAGTGCTAGTCTCAGGACAGGGTGGGTTAATGAGCAGTTCTTC
CSASLRTGWVNEQFF
>NA|TRBV7-8|TRBJ1-2|NA
TGTGCCAGCAGCTCGGACAGCTATGGCTACACCTTC
CASSSDSYGYTF
>NA|TRBV10-2|TRBJ1-6|NA
TGCGCCAGCACGGGGGGCCAAAATTCACCCCTCCACTTT
CASTGGQNSPLHF